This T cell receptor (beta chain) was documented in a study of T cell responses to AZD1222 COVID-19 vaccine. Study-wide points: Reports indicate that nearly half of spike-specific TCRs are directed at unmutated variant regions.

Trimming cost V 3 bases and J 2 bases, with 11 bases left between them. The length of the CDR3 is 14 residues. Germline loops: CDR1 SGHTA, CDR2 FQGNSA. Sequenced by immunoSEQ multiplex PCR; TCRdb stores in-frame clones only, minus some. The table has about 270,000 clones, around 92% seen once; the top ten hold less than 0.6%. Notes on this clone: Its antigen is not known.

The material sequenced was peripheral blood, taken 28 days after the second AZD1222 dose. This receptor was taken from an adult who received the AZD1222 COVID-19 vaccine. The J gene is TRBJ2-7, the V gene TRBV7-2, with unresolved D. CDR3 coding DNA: TGTGCCAGCAGCTTCCGAGCCTTAACCTACGAGCAGTACTTC. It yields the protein CASSFRALTYEQYF.